The source of this TCR beta chain is a study of T-cell memory formation after mild COVID-19. TCRdb itself ran the 5' RACE reads through MiXCR, one entry per CDR3 protein. The data show fewer than 450,000 distinct CDR3 sequences, with around 20% seen just once and under 15% held by the top ten. V gave up 6 bases and J gave up 4 bases, with 9 bases separating them. In germline, CDR1 is DFQATT, CDR2 SNEGSKA (reference sequence). The CDR3 is 12 amino acids. The J gene is TRBJ1-4, the V gene TRBV20-1; D is unresolved. The clonotype comes from an adult woman who had mild COVID-19 (a few samples of this study predate the infection). Cell type and time point are not known. The sample consisted of PBMCs or a T cell subset sorted from them (not recorded which). The CDR3 DNA reads TGCAGTGCCACCGGAGGTAATGAAAAACTGTTTTTT. Its translation: CSATGGNEKLFF.